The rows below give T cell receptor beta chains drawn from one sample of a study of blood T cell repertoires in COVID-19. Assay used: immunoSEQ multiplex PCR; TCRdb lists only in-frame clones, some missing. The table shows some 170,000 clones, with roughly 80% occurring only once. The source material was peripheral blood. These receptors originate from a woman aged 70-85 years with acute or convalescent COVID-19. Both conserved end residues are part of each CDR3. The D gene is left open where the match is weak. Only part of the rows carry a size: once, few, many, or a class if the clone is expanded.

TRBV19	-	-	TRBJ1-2	TGTGCCAGTAGTATACAGGGTGTCTATGGCTACACCTTC	CASSIQGVYGYTF
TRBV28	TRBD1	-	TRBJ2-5	TGTGCCAGCAGCCTGATTGGACAGGGGGAGACCCAGTACTTC	CASSLIGQGETQYF
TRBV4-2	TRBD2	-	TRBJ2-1	TGTGCCAGCAGCCATCCCGGGGGGGGTGGCGAGCAGTTCTTC	CASSHPGGGGEQFF
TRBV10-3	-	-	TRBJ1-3	TGTGCCATCAGTGAGTCGTCAGGGGCTGGAAACACCATATATTTT	CAISESSGAGNTIYF
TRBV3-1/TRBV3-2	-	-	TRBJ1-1	TGTGCCAGCAGCCAAGAGAAGCGAGACGCTTTCTTT	CASSQEKRDAFF
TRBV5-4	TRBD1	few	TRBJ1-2	TGTGCCAGCAGCTCGGGACAGCGGAACTATGGCTACACCTTC	CASSSGQRNYGYTF
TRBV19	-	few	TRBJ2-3	TGTGCCAGTAGTATGGCGGGCCCCACAGATACGCAGTATTTT	CASSMAGPTDTQYF
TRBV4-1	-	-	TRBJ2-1	TGCGCCAGCAGCCAAGGGGGGAGGAGGATTTCAAATGAGCAGTTCTTC	CASSQGGRRISNEQFF
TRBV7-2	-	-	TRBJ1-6	TGTGCCAGCAGCTTGTGGCAGGGTAATTCACCCCTCCACTTT	CASSLWQGNSPLHF
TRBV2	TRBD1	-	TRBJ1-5	TGTGCCAGCAGTGGACAGGGGGCGCGCAGCAATCAGCCCCAGCATTTT	CASSGQGARSNQPQHF
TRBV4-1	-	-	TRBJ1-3	TGCGCCAGCAGCCAGCCGGGGTGGGAGACCTCTGGAAACACCATATATTTT	CASSQPGWETSGNTIYF
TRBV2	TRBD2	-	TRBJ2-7	TGTGCCAGCAGTATACTAGCGGGAGAGGTTGAGCAGTACTTC	CASSILAGEVEQYF
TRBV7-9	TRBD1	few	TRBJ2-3	TGTGCCAGCAGCCTGACGACAGGGGCGGGCACAGATACGCAGTATTTT	CASSLTTGAGTDTQYF
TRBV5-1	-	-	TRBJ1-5	TGCGCCAGCAGCTTGGGCGGGGCAGGGAGCCATCAGCCCCAGCATTTT	CASSLGGAGSHQPQHF
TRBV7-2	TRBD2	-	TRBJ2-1	TGTGCCAGCAGCTTAGTCCTAGCGGGGGGGCAAGGTGAGCAGTTCTTC	CASSLVLAGGQGEQFF
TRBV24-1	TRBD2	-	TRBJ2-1	TGTGCCACCAGTGATTTGAGGCGGGGGAGGGACAATGAGCAGTTCTTC	CATSDLRRGRDNEQFF
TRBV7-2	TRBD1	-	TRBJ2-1	TGTGCCAGCAGCTCACGGGGACAGGCCCTTTACAATGAGCAGTTCTTC	CASSSRGQALYNEQFF
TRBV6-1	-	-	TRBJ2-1	TGTGCCAGCAGTGAATCCCGCGGGAAACGCTACAATGAGCAGTTCTTC	CASSESRGKRYNEQFF
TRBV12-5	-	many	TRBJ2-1	TGTGCTAGTGGCAGGGGTAGCTCCTACAATGAGCAGTTCTTC	CASGRGSSYNEQFF
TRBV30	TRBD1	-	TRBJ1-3	TGTGCCTGGAGTGTTACAGGGGGCGCGAACACCATATATTTT	CAWSVTGGANTIYF
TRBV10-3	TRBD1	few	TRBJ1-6	TGTGCCATCAGTGATCGGCAGACAGGGTTTAATTCACCCCTCCACTTT	CAISDRQTGFNSPLHF
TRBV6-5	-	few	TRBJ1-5	TGTGCCAGCAGTTACTCAGGGGCGAGCAATCAGCCCCAGCATTTT	CASSYSGASNQPQHF
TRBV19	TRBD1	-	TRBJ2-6	TGTGCCAGTACCATTGTCGGACAGGGGGTTCCTGGGGCCAACGTCCTGACTTTC	CASTIVGQGVPGANVLTF
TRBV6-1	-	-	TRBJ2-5	TGTGCCAGCAGTGATACTCGGGAGACCCAGTACTTC	CASSDTRETQYF
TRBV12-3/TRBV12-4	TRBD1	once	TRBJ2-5	TGTGCCAGCAGTCTCACAGGGGATGGGACCCAGTACTTC	CASSLTGDGTQYF
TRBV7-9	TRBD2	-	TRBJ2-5	TGTGCCAGCAGCGGGGGACTAGCGGCCCTAGGGACCCAGTACTTC	CASSGGLAALGTQYF
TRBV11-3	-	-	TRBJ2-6	TGTGCCAGCAGCTTAGGTAGCGGCTCTGGGGCCAACGTCCTGACTTTC	CASSLGSGSGANVLTF
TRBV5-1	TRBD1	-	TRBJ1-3	TGCGCCAGCAGCTTGGGGACAGGGGGCACCTCTGGAAACACCATATATTTT	CASSLGTGGTSGNTIYF
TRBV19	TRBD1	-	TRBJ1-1	TGTGCCAGTAGTATATACAGGGGTACTGAAGCTTTCTTT	CASSIYRGTEAFF
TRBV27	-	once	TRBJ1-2	TGTGCCAGCAGTTCCTCCATCTCGACAGACTATGGCTACACCTTC	CASSSSISTDYGYTF
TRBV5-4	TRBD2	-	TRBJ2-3	TGTGCCAGCAGCCGGTCCTCCGGGACTAGCGGGGGGGGGCTCGCAGATACGCAGTATTTT	CASSRSSGTSGGGLADTQYF
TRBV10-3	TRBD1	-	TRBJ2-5	TGTGCCACCGCTGGACAGGGGGTGGAGGAGACCCAGTACTTC	CATAGQGVEETQYF
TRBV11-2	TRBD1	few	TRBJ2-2	TGTGCCAGCAGCTTAGAAAGACAGGGTTGGCTGTTTTTT	CASSLERQGWLFF
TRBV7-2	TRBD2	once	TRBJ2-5	TGTGCCAGCAGCTTAGGCGGGAGGGGGGAGACCCAGTACTTC	CASSLGGRGETQYF
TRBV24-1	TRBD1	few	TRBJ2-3	TGTGCCACTCAGGACAGGGGCCCAGATACGCAGTATTTT	CATQDRGPDTQYF
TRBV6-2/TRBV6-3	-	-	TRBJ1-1	TGTGCCAGCAGTTCCACACAGGGAGCCGCTTTCTTT	CASSSTQGAAFF
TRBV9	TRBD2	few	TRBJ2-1	TGTGCCAGCAGCGTAGCTGGTAGCGGGCATGGGGATGAGCAGTTCTTC	CASSVAGSGHGDEQFF
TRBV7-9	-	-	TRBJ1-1	TGTGCCAGCAGCCCGACAGTGATGAACACTGAAGCTTTCTTT	CASSPTVMNTEAFF
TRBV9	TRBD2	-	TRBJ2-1	TGTGCCAGCAGCGCGGGACTAGCGGGGGGTAACTCCTACAATGAGCAGTTCTTC	CASSAGLAGGNSYNEQFF
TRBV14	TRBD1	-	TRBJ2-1	TGTGCCAGCAGCCATCCCCGGGACAGGAACTACAATGAGCAGTTCTTC	CASSHPRDRNYNEQFF
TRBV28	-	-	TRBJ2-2	TGTGCCAGCAGTTTCCCAGGGGTCACCGGGGAGCTGTTTTTT	CASSFPGVTGELFF
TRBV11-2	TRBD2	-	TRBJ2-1	TGTGCCAGCAGCGCGGCCGGGACTAGCGGAAACAATGAGCAGTTCTTC	CASSAAGTSGNNEQFF
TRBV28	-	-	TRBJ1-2	TGTGCCAGCAGTCAGACAGAGTGGGGCTACACCTTC	CASSQTEWGYTF
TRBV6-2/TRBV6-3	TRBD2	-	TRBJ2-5	TGTGCCAGCAGTTTTCTAGCGGGAGGGTGGGAGACCCAGTACTTC	CASSFLAGGWETQYF
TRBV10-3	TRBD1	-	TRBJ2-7	TGTGCCGCCCGTTCCGGGACAGGGGTCCACGAGCAGTACTTC	CAARSGTGVHEQYF
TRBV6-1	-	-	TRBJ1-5	TGTGCCAGCAGTGAATCGACAGGCCCAAGCAATCAGCCCCAGCATTTT	CASSESTGPSNQPQHF
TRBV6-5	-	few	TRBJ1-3	TGTGCCAGCAGTTACTCAAGCCTCTCTGGAAACACCATATATTTT	CASSYSSLSGNTIYF